The rows below give T cell receptor beta chains drawn from one sample of a study of metastatic and nonmetastatic thyroid tumors. TCRdb re-called the PCR reads with MiXCR. The sample lists roughly 12,000 clones, 31% seen once, with 15% to 18% in the top ten. Material: tumor tissue. The receptors here all came from a male donor with papillary thyroid cancer or a benign thyroid nodule (not recorded which). Some clones in this sample may be carry-over from other donors' samples. CDR3s include the opening cysteine and the closing phenylalanine or tryptophan. The D gene is left open where the match is weak. The size entry is marked missing in some rows and otherwise reads once, few, many or a size class.

J gene	clone size	D gene	V gene	CDR3 length	CDR3 DNA	CDR3 protein
TRBJ2-5	NA	NA	TRBV5-1	14	TGCGCCAGCAGCTTCGGGGGCGAGGGGGAGACCCAGTACTTC	CASSFGGEGETQYF
TRBJ1-4	many	NA	TRBV6-5	14	TGTGCCAGCAGTTATCGGAAGAGCAGGGAAAAACTGTTTTTT	CASSYRKSREKLFF
TRBJ2-5	many	TRBD2	TRBV24-1	14	TGTGCCACCAGTGATCCGGGAGGTGGAGAGACCCAGTACTTC	CATSDPGGGETQYF
TRBJ2-7	NA	TRBD2	TRBV5-1	15	TGCGCCAGCAGCTTACCGGGAGGGTTAAGCTACGAGCAGTACTTC	CASSLPGGLSYEQYF
TRBJ1-2	once	NA	TRBV5-1	13	TGCGCCAGCAGCCGGGACACCCCCTATGGCTACACCTTC	CASSRDTPYGYTF
TRBJ1-5	few	NA	TRBV19	14	TGTGCCAGTAGCACCACAGGGCCCAATCAGCCCCAGCATTTT	CASSTTGPNQPQHF
TRBJ2-1	many	TRBD2	TRBV12-3/TRBV12-4	15	TGTGCCAGCACTCCTAGGACTAGCCCGGGGGGTGAGCAGTTCTTC	CASTPRTSPGGEQFF
TRBJ2-2	medium-sized	NA	TRBV30	15	TGTGCCTGGAGTGTGGGGCAGGGGGGGAACGGGGAGCTGTTTTTT	CAWSVGQGGNGELFF
TRBJ2-3	NA	TRBD2	TRBV4-1	16	TGCGCCAGCAGCCAAGATAGCGCGGGAGGCCTGGGTACGCAGTATTTT	CASSQDSAGGLGTQYF
TRBJ2-2	NA	TRBD1	TRBV6-2/TRBV6-3	15	TGTGCCAGCAGAGGGACAGGGATAGGCTTCGGGGAGCTGTTTTTT	CASRGTGIGFGELFF
TRBJ1-2	NA	NA	TRBV11-2	12	TGTGCCAGCAGCGCGGATGACTATGGCTACACCTTC	CASSADDYGYTF
TRBJ2-7	NA	NA	TRBV7-8	16	TGTGCCAGCACCAATTATGATTGGGGGGCGCTTGGCGAGCAGTACTTC	CASTNYDWGALGEQYF
TRBJ2-2	NA	TRBD2	TRBV5-1	16	TGCGCCAGCAGCTTGGATAGCGGGAGTGGTCCCGGGGAGCTGTTTTTT	CASSLDSGSGPGELFF
TRBJ1-2	medium-sized	TRBD1	TRBV13	13	TGTGCCAGCAGCTTAAGGGGGCAGGGTGGCTACACCTTC	CASSLRGQGGYTF
TRBJ2-3	NA	TRBD2	TRBV6-4	16	TGTGCCAGCAGTTCCCAACTAGCGGTGTATCTTAATACACAGTATTTT	CASSSQLAVYLNTQYF
TRBJ1-5	few	NA	TRBV4-1	14	TGCGCCAGCAGCCAAGAACAGAACAATCAGCCCCAGCATTTT	CASSQEQNNQPQHF
TRBJ2-7	NA	NA	TRBV20-1	14	TGCAGTGCTAGAGCTACGGGACCGCTCGACGAGCAGTACTTC	CSARATGPLDEQYF
TRBJ2-6	NA	NA	TRBV28	16	TGTGCCAGCAGAGCAGGGGTTCGCTCTGGGGCCAACGTCCTGACTTTC	CASRAGVRSGANVLTF
TRBJ1-2	NA	NA	TRBV7-9	14	TGTGCCAGCAGCTCGCACTTGACACGCTCGGGCTACACCTTC	CASSSHLTRSGYTF
TRBJ1-2	NA	TRBD1	TRBV2	13	TGTGCCGGCTTAGGACAGGGGAACTATGGCTACACCTTC	CAGLGQGNYGYTF
TRBJ2-7	NA	TRBD1	TRBV7-6	16	TGTGCCAGCAGCTTAGAGAAACACAGGGGTTCCTACGAGCAGTACTTC	CASSLEKHRGSYEQYF
TRBJ1-2	few	NA	TRBV6-6	14	TGTGCCAGCAGTTACTCAACAGGGAAATATGGCTACACCTTC	CASSYSTGKYGYTF
TRBJ1-1	many	NA	TRBV7-7	13	TGTGCTAGCAGCTTACAACAGGGAGGTGACGCTTTCTTT	CASSLQQGGDAFF
TRBJ2-1	medium-sized	NA	TRBV20-1	15	TGCAGTGCTAGGACGGGCGGGACTGACCTCAATGAGCAGTTCTTC	CSARTGGTDLNEQFF
TRBJ2-1	NA	NA	TRBV7-3	15	TGTGCCAGCAGCTTGAGGCAGTGGGATTACAATGAGCAGTTCTTC	CASSLRQWDYNEQFF
TRBJ2-7	few	NA	TRBV28	14	TGTGCCGGCTCCGAAGGGACGGATATTTACGAGCAGTACTTC	CAGSEGTDIYEQYF
TRBJ2-1	once	TRBD1	TRBV7-2	14	TGTGCCAGCAGCTCCCAGGACAGGGCCAATGAGCAGTTCTTC	CASSSQDRANEQFF
TRBJ1-5	NA	TRBD1	TRBV20-1	15	TGCAGTGCTAGAGCATATACAGGGGGTGGACAGCCCCAGCATTTT	CSARAYTGGGQPQHF
TRBJ1-1	NA	NA	TRBV20-1	13	TGCAGTGCAATCTCGGACGTCAGTCCGTGGGCTTTCTTT	CSAISDVSPWAFF
TRBJ1-2	once	NA	TRBV20-1	11	TGCAGTTCTAGGGACTTCTATCGCTACACCTTC	CSSRDFYRYTF
TRBJ2-7	few	NA	TRBV24-1	15	TGTGCCACCAGTGACTCGCAGAGCCCGTCCGGCGAGCAGTACTTC	CATSDSQSPSGEQYF
TRBJ2-3	NA	NA	TRBV6-2/TRBV6-3	16	TGTGCCAGCAGTTATGAAGCGTCTTCCAGAACAGATACGCAGTATTTT	CASSYEASSRTDTQYF
TRBJ2-2	few	NA	TRBV6-1	15	TGTGCCAGCAGTACCCTGGACGGGAACACCGGGGAGCTGTTTTTT	CASSTLDGNTGELFF
TRBJ2-1	NA	NA	TRBV7-3	13	TGTGCCAGCAGCCACGGCAGGGGCGATGAGCATTTCTTC	CASSHGRGDEHFF
TRBJ2-3	many	TRBD2	TRBV30	13	TGTGCCTGGATAGCGGGAGGGGCAGATACGCAGTATTTT	CAWIAGGADTQYF
TRBJ2-7	few	TRBD1	TRBV19	15	TGTGCCAGTAGTGTTACAGGGGACCAGACCTACGAGCAGTACTTC	CASSVTGDQTYEQYF
TRBJ1-5	NA	NA	TRBV30	14	TGTGCCTGGTCCGGCAGGGGTCTGCATCATCCCCAGCATTTT	CAWSGRGLHHPQHF
TRBJ2-1	few	TRBD2	TRBV12-3/TRBV12-4	17	TGTGCCAGCAGTTTTTCACTAGCGGGAGGGCTGTTAAATGAGCAGTTCTTC	CASSFSLAGGLLNEQFF
TRBJ1-4	medium-sized	NA	TRBV10-3	14	TGTGCCATCAGTGAGTCCAGGGGATTTGAAAAACTGTTTTTT	CAISESRGFEKLFF
TRBJ1-5	NA	NA	TRBV20-1	14	TGCAGTGCTAGACCCGAAAAGGGGGGAAAGCCCCAGCATTTT	CSARPEKGGKPQHF
TRBJ1-3	NA	NA	TRBV7-9	14	TGTGCCAGCAGCTTAATGGGCTCAGGAAACACCATATATTTT	CASSLMGSGNTIYF
TRBJ2-7	NA	TRBD2	TRBV27	14	TGTGCCAGAAGACCAAGCGGGGGGACCTACGAGCAGTACTTC	CARRPSGGTYEQYF
TRBJ2-7	NA	TRBD1	TRBV6-1	12	TGTGCCAGCCGGACAGGGTTAAACGAGCAGTACTTC	CASRTGLNEQYF
TRBJ2-7	NA	NA	TRBV27	15	TGTGCCAGCAAGAGGAGTGGGACATCCCCCCTCGAGCAGTACTTC	CASKRSGTSPLEQYF
TRBJ2-7	few	NA	TRBV27	17	TGTGCCAGCAGTTTCGCGCTACAGGGCCCGATGGCCTACGAGCAGTACTTC	CASSFALQGPMAYEQYF
TRBJ2-5	many	TRBD2	TRBV29-1	16	TGCAGCGTTGAAGACGTAGCGGGGGGGAACCAAGAGACCCAGTACTTC	CSVEDVAGGNQETQYF
TRBJ2-7	NA	NA	TRBV20-1	15	TGCAGTGCTAGAGATCGGGGAAATCCAGGGTACGAGCAGTACTTC	CSARDRGNPGYEQYF
TRBJ1-5	NA	NA	TRBV6-1	17	TGTGCCAGCAGTCTTCCAGTTAGGCAGACTATTCAACAGCCCCAGCATTTT	CASSLPVRQTIQQPQHF
TRBJ2-7	medium-sized	NA	TRBV20-1	13	TGCAGTGCTAGAGAACGGGGCAGGATCGGACAGTACTTC	CSARERGRIGQYF
TRBJ2-2	many	TRBD2	TRBV20-1	14	TGCAGTGCCGTAGCGGGGGGGCGCACCGGGGAGCTGTTTTTT	CSAVAGGRTGELFF
TRBJ1-2	medium-sized	NA	TRBV28	12	TGTGCTTCCGGGGGGGCGCGTCGTGGCTACACCTTC	CASGGARRGYTF
TRBJ1-5	NA	NA	TRBV15	15	TGTTCCACCAGCTCTCAAGGGGGGGCGGGTCAGCCCCAGCATTTT	CSTSSQGGAGQPQHF
TRBJ2-7	NA	TRBD2	TRBV11-2	16	TGTGCCAGCAGCCCGCCAGCCGGGGGGGCCTCGTCCGAGCAGTACTTC	CASSPPAGGASSEQYF
TRBJ2-6	medium-sized	NA	TRBV5-1	20	TGCGCCAGCAGCATAACGACAGGACCTACCCCCGACTCTGGGGCCAACGTCCTGACTTTC	CASSITTGPTPDSGANVLTF
TRBJ1-2	medium-sized	NA	TRBV19	14	TGTGCCAGTAGTATAACAAGCTCTAACTATGGCTACACCTTC	CASSITSSNYGYTF
TRBJ2-3	medium-sized	TRBD2	TRBV5-4	16	TGTGCCAGCAGCTATCGACTAGCGGGGGGCACAGATACGCAGTATTTT	CASSYRLAGGTDTQYF
TRBJ2-1	NA	TRBD2	TRBV6-2/TRBV6-3	15	TGTGCCAGCAGTTTGACTGGGGGGGGATTCGATGAGCAGTTCTTC	CASSLTGGGFDEQFF
TRBJ2-1	medium-sized	NA	TRBV7-3	12	TGTGCCAGCAGCTTAGTTGACAATGAGCAGTTCTTC	CASSLVDNEQFF
TRBJ2-7	NA	NA	TRBV10-3	14	TGTGCCATCAGTGAAGGGCAGGGGTCCTACGAGCAGTACTTC	CAISEGQGSYEQYF
TRBJ1-6	medium-sized	NA	TRBV27	15	TGTGCCAGCAGTTTAACAGGGTTGGTGAATTCACCCCTCCACTTT	CASSLTGLVNSPLHF